The clone carrying this T cell receptor beta chain turned up a few times. The record originates from a study of T-cell memory formation after mild COVID-19. MiXCR, applied by TCRdb to the 5' RACE reads, yields one record per CDR3 protein. The profile shows about 560,000 distinct CDR3 sequences, roughly 17% of them singletons. The receptor was derived from an adult woman who had mild COVID-19 (a few samples of this study predate the infection). Cell type and time point are not known. The sequencing input was PBMCs or a T cell subset sorted from them (not recorded which).

DNA for the CDR3: TGTGCCAGTGACCCGGGACTAGCGGGAAACAATGAGCAGTTCTTC. It translates to CASDPGLAGNNEQFF. This chain joins TRBV6-6 and TRBJ2-1, with 13 bases lining up with TRBD2. V dropped 9 bases and J dropped 5; count of bases not matched to a gene: 7. This CDR3 region has 15 residues. CDR1 is MNHNY and CDR2 is SVGAGI in the germline V gene (reference sequence).